This T cell receptor beta chain was sequenced for a study of fetal regulatory T cell absence and autoimmunity (dated by TCRdb to about 2017). A note on the overall study: Exocrine pancreas autoimmunity was seen in the IPEX patients without clinical diabetes.

Results the study describes overall, beyond this receptor: Cord blood and pancreas had broadly similar TRB gene family usage, which resembled published neonatal and adult repertoires. The oligoclonal enrichment was interpreted as support for antigen-driven autoimmunity occurring in the pancreas before birth in IPEX syndrome. The TCR compartment showed significant oligoclonal enrichment in pancreas versus cord blood, with some top clones over 85-fold enriched.

V trim: 3 bases; J trim: 9 bases; unmatched bases: 13. The CDR3 contains 15 residues, cysteine and phenylalanine counted. Of all the DNA, just the CDR3 is kept, 45 bases in frame from base 1. From the germline V gene (reference sequence), CDR1 is LNHDA and CDR2 is SQIVND. Concerning this clone: Its antigen remains unidentified. Base qualities are not at hand, and no much larger clone is one base apart.

On the immunoSEQ human TCRbeta survey platform, TCRbeta CDR3 regions were amplified and barcoded with a two-step multiplex PCR. Libraries were sequenced on Illumina instruments, and IgH from the same samples was sequenced in parallel. The source study handled its data this way. Raw reads were filtered against IMGT V, D, J definitions and were binned using a nearest-neighbor algorithm so that PCR and sequencing errors were removed. A clone was defined as an identical nucleotide sequence, and differential abundance between tissues was tested with a Fisher exact test for each clone using a pFDR threshold of p<0.01. Clones with frequencies too low for statistical inference were excluded by a minimum inclusion filter of 10 in either sample. The immunoSEQ Analyzer was used for pairwise clonal comparisons, while IMGT tools were used to assess gene family usage. Held by TCRdb, this immuneACCESS table contains in-frame sequences only and omits some clones. Under half of the omission traces to an unresolved V gene where checked; the cause of the rest is unknown. V, J and clone size derive from that table, while D and trimming were established from the DNA sequence. Here the sample has more than 85,000 clones; about 78% occur a single time. The top ten hold 1.5% to 2% of the sample.

Genomic DNA obtained from frozen pancreas tissue was processed for repertoire sequencing. The DNeasy Blood and Tissue Kit was used to extract 2-3 ug of genomic DNA from umbilical cord blood or frozen pancreas. Recombination joined TRBV19 with TRBJ1-2, and 7 bases in between align with TRBD1. This TCR came from a male donor with IPEX syndrome. The sample was pancreas tissue. The CDR3 reads CASSMGTAYLESYTF. The DNA reads as follows: TGTGCCAGTAGTATGGGGACAGCTTATCTTGAGAGCTACACCTTC. The CDR3, completed at both ends by the reference TRBV19 and TRBJ1-2 genes, gives the full variable domain DGGITQSPKYLFRKEGQNVTLSCEQNLNHDAMYWYRQDPGQGLRLIYYSQIVNDFQKGDIAEGYSVSREKKESFPLTVTSAQKNPTAFYLCASSMGTAYLESYTFGSGTRLTVV.